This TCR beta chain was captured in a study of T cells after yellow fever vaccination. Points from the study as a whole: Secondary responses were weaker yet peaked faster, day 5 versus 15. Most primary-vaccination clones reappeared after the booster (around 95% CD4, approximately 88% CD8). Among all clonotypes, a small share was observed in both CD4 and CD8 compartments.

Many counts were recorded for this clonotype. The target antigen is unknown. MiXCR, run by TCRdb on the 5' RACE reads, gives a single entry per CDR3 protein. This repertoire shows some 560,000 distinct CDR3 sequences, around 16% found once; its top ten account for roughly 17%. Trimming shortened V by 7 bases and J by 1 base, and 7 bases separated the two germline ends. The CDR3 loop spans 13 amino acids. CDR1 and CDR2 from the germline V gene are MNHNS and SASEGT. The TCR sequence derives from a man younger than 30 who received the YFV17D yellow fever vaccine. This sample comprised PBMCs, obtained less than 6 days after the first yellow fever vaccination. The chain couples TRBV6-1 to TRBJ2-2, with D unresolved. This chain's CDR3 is CASKHQNTGELFF. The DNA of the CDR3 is TGTGCCAGCAAACACCAGAACACCGGGGAGCTGTTTTTT.